This is a list of T cell receptor beta chains from one sample in a study of CD8+CD57+ T cells in acquired aplastic anemia. From the reads, TCRdb called clonotypes with MiXCR, one entry per CDR3 protein. Of hundreds of thousands of distinct CDR3 sequences in the sample, around 72% were seen once. Input material: sorted CD4+, CD8+, or CD8+CD57+ T cells (not recorded which) from PBMCs. Receptor source: a human donor in good health, serving as a control. The CDR3 runs from the conserved cysteine through the conserved F or W. A D gene is named only where the DNA matches it firmly. Size values are once, few and many counts, or a class for expanded clones, and some rows have none.

abundance: .; v_gene: TRBV24-1; j_gene: TRBJ2-1; d_gene: TRBD1; CDR3nt: TGTGCCACCAGTGAACCCGGGACAGGATATGACAGTGAGAATTTCTTC; CDR3aa: CATSEPGTGYDSENFF
abundance: .; v_gene: TRBV2; j_gene: TRBJ2-7; d_gene: TRBD1; CDR3nt: TGTGCCAGCAGGGAGCGGACAGGCCCCTGCGAGCAGTACTTC; CDR3aa: CASRERTGPCEQYF
abundance: .; v_gene: TRBV7-7; j_gene: TRBJ2-3; d_gene: .; CDR3nt: .; CDR3aa: CASSPTGHEQYFGYF
abundance: .; v_gene: TRBV10-3; j_gene: TRBJ2-7; d_gene: .; CDR3nt: TGTGCCATCAGTGCTGGAGTCGCGGACCTCTACGAGCAGTACTTC; CDR3aa: CAISAGVADLYEQYF
abundance: .; v_gene: TRBV6-1; j_gene: TRBJ2-1; d_gene: TRBD2; CDR3nt: TGTGCCAGCAGGACTAGCGGGGGGGAGCAGTTCTTC; CDR3aa: CASRTSGGEQFF
abundance: .; v_gene: TRBV10-3; j_gene: TRBJ1-2; d_gene: .; CDR3nt: TGTGCCATCAGTGAGTCGGGAGGGACAAACTATGGCTACACCTTC; CDR3aa: CAISESGGTNYGYTF
abundance: few; v_gene: TRBV6-6; j_gene: TRBJ2-2; d_gene: TRBD1; CDR3nt: TGTGCCAGCAGAGCTACAGGGGGCACCGGGGAGCTGTTTTTT; CDR3aa: CASRATGGTGELFF
abundance: .; v_gene: TRBV7-2; j_gene: TRBJ2-7; d_gene: .; CDR3nt: TGTGCCAGCAGCTTACGAACGGGGGATAATTCACCCCTCCAGTACTTC; CDR3aa: CASSLRTGDNSPLQYF
abundance: .; v_gene: TRBV29-1; j_gene: TRBJ2-3; d_gene: .; CDR3nt: TGCAGCGTCGAGGGCGGGGGCAGCACAGAGACGCAGTATTTT; CDR3aa: CSVEGGGSTETQYF
abundance: .; v_gene: TRBV5-4; j_gene: TRBJ1-1; d_gene: .; CDR3nt: TGTGCCAGCAGCTACCTAGGCACTGAAGCTTTCTTT; CDR3aa: CASSYLGTEAFF
abundance: .; v_gene: TRBV12-5; j_gene: TRBJ2-3; d_gene: .; CDR3nt: TGTGCTAGTGGCTTGGAGGGGGGTTACACAGATACGCAGTATTTT; CDR3aa: CASGLEGGYTDTQYF
abundance: few; v_gene: TRBV19; j_gene: TRBJ2-2; d_gene: .; CDR3nt: TGTGCCAGTAGTATAGGCAGGGCCGGGGAGCTGTTTTTT; CDR3aa: CASSIGRAGELFF
abundance: many; v_gene: TRBV20-1; j_gene: TRBJ2-1; d_gene: TRBD2; CDR3nt: TGCAGTGCGAGCCATTGGGCGGGGGGGCCCAATGAGCAGTTCTTC; CDR3aa: CSASHWAGGPNEQFF
abundance: .; v_gene: TRBV2; j_gene: TRBJ2-7; d_gene: .; CDR3nt: TGTGCCAGCAGTGCAGGCGAGGTTCCCTACGAGCAGTACTTC; CDR3aa: CASSAGEVPYEQYF
abundance: many; v_gene: TRBV20-1; j_gene: TRBJ1-2; d_gene: TRBD1; CDR3nt: TGCAGTGCTAGAGAGGGACAGACGAATAACTATGGCTACACCTTC; CDR3aa: CSAREGQTNNYGYTF
abundance: .; v_gene: TRBV12-3/TRBV12-4; j_gene: TRBJ2-1; d_gene: TRBD1; CDR3nt: TGTGCCAGCAGTTTAGGACAGGGGGCCAATGAGCAGTTCTTC; CDR3aa: CASSLGQGANEQFF
abundance: few; v_gene: TRBV6-1; j_gene: TRBJ2-2; d_gene: .; CDR3nt: TGTGCCAGCACTCAGAGTGGGCCGATGGCCGGGGAGCTGTTTTTT; CDR3aa: CASTQSGPMAGELFF
abundance: .; v_gene: TRBV5-6; j_gene: TRBJ2-2; d_gene: .; CDR3nt: TGTGCCAACAGCTTTCAGACGAACACCGGGGAGCTGCTTTTT; CDR3aa: CANSFQTNTGELLF
abundance: .; v_gene: TRBV7-9; j_gene: TRBJ1-2; d_gene: .; CDR3nt: TGTGCCACCAGCCCGGGAGCGGACACCTGGGGCCTGTTTTTC; CDR3aa: CATSPGADTWGLFF
abundance: .; v_gene: TRBV7-9; j_gene: TRBJ2-5; d_gene: .; CDR3nt: TGTGCCAGCAGCTTATCAGCGGCCAGGTACGAGCAGTACTACTTC; CDR3aa: CASSLSAARYEQYYF
abundance: .; v_gene: TRBV7-8; j_gene: TRBJ1-5; d_gene: .; CDR3nt: TGTGCCAGCAGCTTAGATCCCGAGCGTGGGGACCAGGCCCAGCATTTT; CDR3aa: CASSLDPERGDQAQHF
abundance: .; v_gene: TRBV9; j_gene: TRBJ1-4; d_gene: .; CDR3nt: TGTGCCAGCAGCCGACGGGCTAGCGGAGCGGAGACCCAACTGTTTTTT; CDR3aa: CASSRRASGAETQLFF
abundance: .; v_gene: TRBV7-2; j_gene: TRBJ2-7; d_gene: .; CDR3nt: TGTGCCAGCAGCTTGGGGGTGACCTACGAGCAGTACTTC; CDR3aa: CASSLGVTYEQYF
abundance: .; v_gene: TRBV5-1; j_gene: TRBJ2-7; d_gene: .; CDR3nt: TGCGCCAGCAGCAAAGACGTTGGCTACACCTACGAGCAGTACTTC; CDR3aa: CASSKDVGYTYEQYF
abundance: many; v_gene: TRBV12-5; j_gene: TRBJ2-1; d_gene: .; CDR3nt: TGTGCTAGTGGTCCGAGCTCCTACAATGAGCAGTTCTTC; CDR3aa: CASGPSSYNEQFF
abundance: once; v_gene: TRBV12-3/TRBV12-4; j_gene: TRBJ2-7; d_gene: .; CDR3nt: TGTGCCAGCAGTAACCTCCCCGGGGAAATGCAGGGCCTGAGTTTCGAGCAGTACTTC; CDR3aa: CASSNLPGEMQGLSFEQYF
abundance: .; v_gene: TRBV7-9; j_gene: TRBJ2-3; d_gene: .; CDR3nt: TGTGCCAGCAGTTGGATAGGGCTCTCATTTACGGAGTATTTT; CDR3aa: CASSWIGLSFTEYF
abundance: many; v_gene: TRBV4-3; j_gene: TRBJ2-7; d_gene: .; CDR3nt: TGCGCCAGCATCCCACCGGTCCGGGGGAGCTACTGGGAGCAGTACTTC; CDR3aa: CASIPPVRGSYWEQYF
abundance: many; v_gene: TRBV6-5; j_gene: TRBJ2-3; d_gene: .; CDR3nt: TGTGCCAGCAGTTACGCCCAGGATACGCAGTATTTT; CDR3aa: CASSYAQDTQYF
abundance: .; v_gene: TRBV7-8; j_gene: TRBJ2-4; d_gene: TRBD1; CDR3nt: TGTGCCAGCAGCTTAACCGGACAGGAACATAGCTACACCCAGTACTTC; CDR3aa: CASSLTGQEHSYTQYF
abundance: .; v_gene: TRBV2; j_gene: TRBJ1-5; d_gene: .; CDR3nt: TGTGCCAGCAGCCAGGCGGGCGGGCCCCAGCATTTT; CDR3aa: CASSQAGGPQHF
abundance: once; v_gene: TRBV6-5; j_gene: TRBJ2-7; d_gene: TRBD2; CDR3nt: TGTGCCAGCGGTCCCGGGACTAGCAACGAGCAGTACTTC; CDR3aa: CASGPGTSNEQYF
abundance: .; v_gene: TRBV11-2; j_gene: TRBJ2-7; d_gene: .; CDR3nt: TGTGCCAGCAGCTACCGGGATACCCACGAGCAGTACTTC; CDR3aa: CASSYRDTHEQYF
abundance: few; v_gene: TRBV18; j_gene: TRBJ1-5; d_gene: .; CDR3nt: TGTGCCAGCTCACCCACAGAAGTAAGTCAGCCCCAGCATTTT; CDR3aa: CASSPTEVSQPQHF
abundance: many; v_gene: TRBV10-3; j_gene: TRBJ2-7; d_gene: TRBD1; CDR3nt: TGTGCCGCCAACCCCCGGGACAGGGGCCACGAGCAGTACTTC; CDR3aa: CAANPRDRGHEQYF
abundance: .; v_gene: TRBV5-1; j_gene: TRBJ2-5; d_gene: TRBD2; CDR3nt: TGCGCCAGCAGCTTGGAGGCTGTCCGGGAGGCCCAGTACTTC; CDR3aa: CASSLEAVREAQYF
abundance: once; v_gene: TRBV13; j_gene: TRBJ1-5; d_gene: .; CDR3nt: TGTGCCAGCAGCCCTAGGGGTCGGGGAAGCAATCAGCCCCAGCATTTT; CDR3aa: CASSPRGRGSNQPQHF
abundance: .; v_gene: TRBV7-2; j_gene: TRBJ1-5; d_gene: .; CDR3nt: TGTGCCAGCAGTTTGGGACGGGCAAGTAAGCACCAGCACTTT; CDR3aa: CASSLGRASKHQHF
abundance: .; v_gene: TRBV19; j_gene: TRBJ1-4; d_gene: .; CDR3nt: TGTGCCAGTAGGCCGGGGCCCCGGGCAGGCGATAATGAAAAACTGTTTTTT; CDR3aa: CASRPGPRAGDNEKLFF
abundance: .; v_gene: TRBV11-2; j_gene: TRBJ2-5; d_gene: TRBD2; CDR3nt: TGTGCCAGCAGCTTTTCAGGGAGGGGAGAGACCCAGTACTTC; CDR3aa: CASSFSGRGETQYF